This TCR beta chain is drawn from a study of T cell repertoires in cytomegalovirus infection. Study background: An indication of both CMV infection and matching HLA type came from public TCR beta signatures.

Overall study findings and caveats: HLA-C-restricted CMV clonotypes gave the most frequent clonotype in two of eight donors.

Turning to this clonotype: Its antigen is unidentified.

TCRdb passed the reads through MiXCR, listing each CDR3 protein once. The data show hundreds of thousands of distinct CDR3 sequences, approximately 10% seen once. The V end lost 6 bases, the J end lost 3 bases, and 12 bases lay between the germline ends. This CDR3 is built from 13 residues. Germline V gene lookup returns CDR1 SGHRS and CDR2 YFSETQ. The sample consisted of PBMCs. The sequence derives from a human donor in good health (CMV status not recorded). Some clones in this sample may be carry-over from other donors' samples. This chain joins TRBV5-1 and TRBJ1-2; tentative D call: TRBD1 (6 bases). CDR3 loop: CASNGEGDYGYTF. The CDR3 bases are TGCGCCAGCAACGGCGAGGGGGACTATGGCTACACCTTC.